This TCR beta chain was identified in a study of graft-versus-host responses after intestinal transplantation. Whole-study context: Grafts were multivisceral, liver-intestinal, or isolated intestinal. Once they had received anti-thymocyte globulin induction, all recipients took tacrolimus and steroids for about 3 years. Study observations and caveats: The marrow of recipients harbored GvH clones, and ileum or blood showed some of them first.

On this clone: Its specificity is not known.

Produced via immunoSEQ multiplex PCR; TCRdb's table is partial and in-frame only. Of around 100,000 clones listed, roughly 91% are singletons. The CDR3 runs to 13 residues. Between the trimmed V and J ends, which lost 2 bases and 9 bases, there was a span of 12 bases. Sample: unstimulated CD4+ T cells sorted from spleen or lymph node cells, taken before transplant. The origin of this receptor is a human donor who was the organ donor for an intestinal transplant. The chain is built from TRBV5-3 and TRBJ2-1; D is perhaps TRBD2 (7 bases). TRBV5-3 is an open reading frame whose function is uncertain. The CDR3 loop is CARSFGGRSEQFF. DNA for the CDR3: TGTGCCAGAAGCTTCGGGGGGCGGAGTGAGCAGTTCTTC.